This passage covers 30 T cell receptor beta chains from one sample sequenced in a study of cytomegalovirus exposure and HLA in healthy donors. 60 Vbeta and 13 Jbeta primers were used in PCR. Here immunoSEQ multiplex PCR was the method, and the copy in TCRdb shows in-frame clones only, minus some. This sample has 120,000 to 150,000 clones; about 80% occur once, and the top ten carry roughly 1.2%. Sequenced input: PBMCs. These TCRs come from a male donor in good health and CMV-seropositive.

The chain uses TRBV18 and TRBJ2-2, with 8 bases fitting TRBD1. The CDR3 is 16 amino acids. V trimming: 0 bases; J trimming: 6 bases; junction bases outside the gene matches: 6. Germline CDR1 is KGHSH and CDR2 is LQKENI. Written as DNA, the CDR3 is TGTGCCAGCTCACCACCTTGGCAGGGGGCGCCCGGGGAGCTGTTTTTT. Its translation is CASSPPWQGAPGELFF.

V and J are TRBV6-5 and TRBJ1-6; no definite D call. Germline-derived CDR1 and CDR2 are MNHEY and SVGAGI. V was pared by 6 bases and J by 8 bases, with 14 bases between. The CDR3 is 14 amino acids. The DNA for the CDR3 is TGTGCCAGCAGCCTAGGGTACGGGGATTCACCCCTCCACTTT. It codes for CASSLGYGDSPLHF.

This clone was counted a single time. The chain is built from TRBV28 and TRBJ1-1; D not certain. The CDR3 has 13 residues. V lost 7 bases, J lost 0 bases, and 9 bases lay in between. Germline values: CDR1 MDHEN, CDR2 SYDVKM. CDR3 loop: CASTLRMNTEAFF. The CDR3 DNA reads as TGTGCCAGCACCCTCCGTATGAACACTGAAGCTTTCTTT. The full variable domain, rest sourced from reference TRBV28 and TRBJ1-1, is DVKVTQSSRYLVKRTGEKVFLECVQDMDHENMFWYRQDPGLGLRLIYFSYDVKMKEKGDIPEGYSVSREKKERFSLILESASTNQTSMYLCASTLRMNTEAFFGQGTRLTVV.

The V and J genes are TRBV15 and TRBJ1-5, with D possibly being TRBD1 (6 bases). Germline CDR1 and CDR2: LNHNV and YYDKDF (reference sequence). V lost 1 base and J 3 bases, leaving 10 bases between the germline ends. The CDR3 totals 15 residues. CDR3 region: CATSRVGAPNQPQHF. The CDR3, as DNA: TGTGCCACCAGCAGAGTGGGGGCCCCCAATCAGCCCCAGCATTTT.

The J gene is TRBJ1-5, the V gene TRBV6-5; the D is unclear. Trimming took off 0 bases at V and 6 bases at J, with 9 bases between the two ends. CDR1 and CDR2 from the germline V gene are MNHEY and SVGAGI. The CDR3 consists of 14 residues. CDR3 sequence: CASSYSTGSQPQHF. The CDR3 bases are TGTGCCAGCAGTTACTCGACGGGAAGTCAGCCCCAGCATTTT.

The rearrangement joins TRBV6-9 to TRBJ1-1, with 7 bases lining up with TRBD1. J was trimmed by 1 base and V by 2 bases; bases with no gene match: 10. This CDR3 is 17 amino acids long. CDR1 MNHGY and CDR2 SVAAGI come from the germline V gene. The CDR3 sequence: CASSYLGEGQKNTEAFF. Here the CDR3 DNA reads TGTGCCAGCAGTTATCTAGGTGAGGGACAGAAGAACACTGAAGCTTTCTTT.

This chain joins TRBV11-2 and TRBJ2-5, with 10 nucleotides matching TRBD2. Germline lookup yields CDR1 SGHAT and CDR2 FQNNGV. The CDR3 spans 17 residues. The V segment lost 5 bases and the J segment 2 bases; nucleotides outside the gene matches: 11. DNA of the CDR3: TGTGCCAGCAGCCTACACACTAGCGGGATATTGCAAGAGACCCAGTACTTC. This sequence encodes CASSLHTSGILQETQYF.

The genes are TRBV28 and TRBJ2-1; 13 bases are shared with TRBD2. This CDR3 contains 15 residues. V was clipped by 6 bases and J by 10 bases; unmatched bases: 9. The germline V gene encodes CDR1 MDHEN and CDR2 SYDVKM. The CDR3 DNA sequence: TGTGCCAGCAGCATCGGACTAGCGGGAGACCGCGAGCAGTTCTTC. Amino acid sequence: CASSIGLAGDREQFF.

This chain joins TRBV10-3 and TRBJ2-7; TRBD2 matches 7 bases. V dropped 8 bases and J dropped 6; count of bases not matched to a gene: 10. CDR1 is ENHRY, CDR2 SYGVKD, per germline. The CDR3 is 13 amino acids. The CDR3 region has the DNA TGTGCCATCTCCAGCGGGGCCTTGGGCGAGCAGTACTTC. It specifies CAISSGALGEQYF.

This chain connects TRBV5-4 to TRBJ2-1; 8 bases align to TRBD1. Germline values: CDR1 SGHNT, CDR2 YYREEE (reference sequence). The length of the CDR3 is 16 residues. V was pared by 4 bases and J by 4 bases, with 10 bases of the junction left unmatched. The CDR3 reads CASSKSGGAGYNEQFF. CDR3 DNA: TGTGCCAGCAGCAAATCAGGGGGCGCGGGGTACAATGAGCAGTTCTTC.

The CDR3 sequence: CASSPPQGPNYGYTF. CDR3 nucleotide sequence: TGTGCCAGCAGTCCCCCGCAGGGCCCGAACTATGGCTACACCTTC. This sequence joins TRBV6-6 and TRBJ1-2, with a possible D match to TRBD1 (5 bases). This CDR3 spans 15 amino acids. Germline assignment: CDR1 MNHNY and CDR2 SVGAGI (reference sequence). Trimming left V 5 bases short and J 2 bases short, with 15 bases between.

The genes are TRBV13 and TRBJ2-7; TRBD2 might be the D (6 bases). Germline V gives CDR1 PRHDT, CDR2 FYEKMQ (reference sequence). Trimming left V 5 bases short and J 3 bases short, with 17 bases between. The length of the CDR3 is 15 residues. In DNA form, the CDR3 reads TGTGCCAGCAGCGAGAGTCTAGCGAACTTCTACGAGCAGTACTTC. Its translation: CASSESLANFYEQYF.

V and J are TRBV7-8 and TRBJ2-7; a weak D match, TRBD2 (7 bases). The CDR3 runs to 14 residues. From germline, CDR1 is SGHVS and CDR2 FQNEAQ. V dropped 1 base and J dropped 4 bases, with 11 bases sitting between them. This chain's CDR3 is CASSLGGGAYEQYF. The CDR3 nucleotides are TGTGCCAGCAGCTTAGGAGGGGGGGCGTACGAGCAGTACTTC.

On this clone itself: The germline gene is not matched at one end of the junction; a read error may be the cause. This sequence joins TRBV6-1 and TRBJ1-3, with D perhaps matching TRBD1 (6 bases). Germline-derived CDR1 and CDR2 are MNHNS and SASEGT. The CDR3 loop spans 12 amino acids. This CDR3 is CASGGSGNAIYF. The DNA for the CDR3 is TGTGCCAGCGGGGGCTCTGGAAACGCCATATATTTT.

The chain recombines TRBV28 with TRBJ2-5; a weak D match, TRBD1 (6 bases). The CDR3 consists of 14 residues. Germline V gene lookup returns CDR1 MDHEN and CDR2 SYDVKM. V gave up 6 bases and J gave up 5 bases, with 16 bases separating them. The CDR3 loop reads CASSRPQGGETQYF. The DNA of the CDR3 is TGTGCCAGCAGCCGACCACAGGGCGGGGAGACCCAGTACTTC.

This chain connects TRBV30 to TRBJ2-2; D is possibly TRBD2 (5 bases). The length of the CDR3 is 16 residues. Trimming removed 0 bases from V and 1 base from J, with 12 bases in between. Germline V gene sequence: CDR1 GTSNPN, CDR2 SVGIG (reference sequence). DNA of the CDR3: TGTGCCTGGAGTGTACCCCCACTAGGGAACACCGGGGAGCTGTTTTTT. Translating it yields CAWSVPPLGNTGELFF.

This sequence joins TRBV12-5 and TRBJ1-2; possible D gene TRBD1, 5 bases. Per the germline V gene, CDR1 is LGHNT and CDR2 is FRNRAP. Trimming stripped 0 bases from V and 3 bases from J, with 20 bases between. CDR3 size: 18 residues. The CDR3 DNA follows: TGTGCTAGTGGTTTGGTACTATCACGGAGGGGAAACCACTATGGCTACACCTTC. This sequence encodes CASGLVLSRRGNHYGYTF.

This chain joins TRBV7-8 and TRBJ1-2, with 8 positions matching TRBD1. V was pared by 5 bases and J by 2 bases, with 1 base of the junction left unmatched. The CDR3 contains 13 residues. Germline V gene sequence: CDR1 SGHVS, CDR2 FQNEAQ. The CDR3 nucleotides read TGTGCCAGCAGCGGGACAGGAAACTATGGCTACACCTTC. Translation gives CASSGTGNYGYTF.

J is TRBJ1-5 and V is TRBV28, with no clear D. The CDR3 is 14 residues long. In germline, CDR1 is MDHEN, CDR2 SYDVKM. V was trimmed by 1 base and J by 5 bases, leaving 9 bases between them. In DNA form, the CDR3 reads TGTGCCAGCAGTTTATTCGGGGTTTATCAGCCCCAGCATTTT. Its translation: CASSLFGVYQPQHF.

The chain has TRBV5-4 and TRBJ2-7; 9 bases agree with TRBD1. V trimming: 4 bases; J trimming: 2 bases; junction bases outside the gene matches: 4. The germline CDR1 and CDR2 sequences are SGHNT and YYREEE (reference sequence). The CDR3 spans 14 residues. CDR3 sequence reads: CASSDRDRAYEQYF. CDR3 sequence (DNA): TGTGCCAGCAGCGACCGGGACAGGGCCTACGAGCAGTACTTC.

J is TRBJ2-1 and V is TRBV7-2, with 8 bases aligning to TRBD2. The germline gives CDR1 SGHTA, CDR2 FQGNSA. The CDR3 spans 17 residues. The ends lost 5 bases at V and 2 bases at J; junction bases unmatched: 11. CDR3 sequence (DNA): TGTGCCAGCAGCCGGGCCGGGGGAGCGGGAGCCTACAATGAGCAGTTCTTC. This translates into CASSRAGGAGAYNEQFF. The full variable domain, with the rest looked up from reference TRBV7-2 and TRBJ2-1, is GAGVSQSPSNKVTEKGKDVELRCDPISGHTALYWYRQSLGQGLEFLIYFQGNSAPDKSGLPSDRFSAERTGGSVSTLTIQRTQQEDSAVYLCASSRAGGAGAYNEQFFGPGTRLTVL.

The CDR3 bases are TGTGCCAGCAGTTTTGGCAGGGGATATTACGGGGAGCTGTTTTTT. Its translation is CASSFGRGYYGELFF. The chain joins TRBV28 to TRBJ2-2; D may be TRBD1 (6 bases). The CDR3 length is 15 residues. Germline lookup yields CDR1 MDHEN and CDR2 SYDVKM. Trimming took 3 bases from V and 7 from J, leaving 15 bases between them.

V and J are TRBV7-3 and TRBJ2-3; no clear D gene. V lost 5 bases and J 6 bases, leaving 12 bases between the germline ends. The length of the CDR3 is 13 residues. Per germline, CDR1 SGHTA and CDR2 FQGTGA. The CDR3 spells CASSPSRWDTQYF. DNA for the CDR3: TGTGCCAGCAGCCCAAGTCGGTGGGATACGCAGTATTTT.

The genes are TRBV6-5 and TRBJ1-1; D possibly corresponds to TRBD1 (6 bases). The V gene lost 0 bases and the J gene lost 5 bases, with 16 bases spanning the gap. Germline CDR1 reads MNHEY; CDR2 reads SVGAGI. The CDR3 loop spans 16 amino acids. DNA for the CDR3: TGTGCCAGCAGTTACTCGCGTGGGGGGGGCAATACTGAAGCTTTCTTT. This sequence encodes CASSYSRGGGNTEAFF.

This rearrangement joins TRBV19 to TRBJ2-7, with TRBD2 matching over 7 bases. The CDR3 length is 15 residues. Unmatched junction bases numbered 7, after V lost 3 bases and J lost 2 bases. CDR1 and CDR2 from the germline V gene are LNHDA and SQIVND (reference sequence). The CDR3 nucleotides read TGTGCCAGTAGTATGGGACCTAGCGGTACCTACGAGCAGTACTTC. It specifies CASSMGPSGTYEQYF.

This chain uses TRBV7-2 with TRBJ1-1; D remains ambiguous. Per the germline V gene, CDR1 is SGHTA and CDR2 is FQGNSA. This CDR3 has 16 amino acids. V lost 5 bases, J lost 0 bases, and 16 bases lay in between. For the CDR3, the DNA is TGTGCCAGCAGCCCCGGTCCTGGTGTAATGAACACTGAAGCTTTCTTT. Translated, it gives CASSPGPGVMNTEAFF.

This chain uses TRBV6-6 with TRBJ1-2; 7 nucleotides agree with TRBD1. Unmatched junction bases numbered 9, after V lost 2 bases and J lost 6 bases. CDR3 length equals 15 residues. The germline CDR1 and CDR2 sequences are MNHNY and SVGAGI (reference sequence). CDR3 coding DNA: TGTGCCAGCAGTTACAAAGCGACAGGGTTGAATGGCTACACCTTC. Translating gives CASSYKATGLNGYTF.

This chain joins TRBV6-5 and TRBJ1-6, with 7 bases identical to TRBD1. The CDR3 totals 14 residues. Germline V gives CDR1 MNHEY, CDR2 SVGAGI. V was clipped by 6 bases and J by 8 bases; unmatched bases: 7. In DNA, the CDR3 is TGTGCCAGCAGCCTTCGGGACAGACATTCACCCCTCCACTTT. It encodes CASSLRDRHSPLHF.

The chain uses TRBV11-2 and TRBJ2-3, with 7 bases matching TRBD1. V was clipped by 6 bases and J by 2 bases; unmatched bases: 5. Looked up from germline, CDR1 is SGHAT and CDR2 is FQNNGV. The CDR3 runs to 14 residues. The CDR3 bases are TGTGCCAGCAGAGAAACAGGGGACACAGATACGCAGTATTTT. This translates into CASRETGDTDTQYF. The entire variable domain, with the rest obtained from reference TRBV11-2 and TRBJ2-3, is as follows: EAGVAQSPRYKIIEKRQSVAFWCNPISGHATLYWYQQILGQGPKLLIQFQNNGVVDDSQLPKDRFSAERLKGVDSTLKIQPAKLEDSAVYLCASRETGDTDTQYFGPGTRLTVL.

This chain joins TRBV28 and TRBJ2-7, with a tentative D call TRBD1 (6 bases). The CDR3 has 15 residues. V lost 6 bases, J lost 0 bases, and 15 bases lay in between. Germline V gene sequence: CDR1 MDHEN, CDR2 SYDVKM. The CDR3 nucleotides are TGTGCCAGCAGCCCCAGGGGACCCAGCTCCTACGAGCAGTACTTC. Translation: CASSPRGPSSYEQYF.